This TCR beta chain was documented in a study of neoadjuvant anti-PD-1 for oral cavity cancer. Study-wide context: Non-progressing patients received a fourth nivolumab dose near day 43, then surgery on days 50-56.

Trimming took 2 bases from V and 4 from J; bases not matched to a gene: 6. The CDR3 consists of 16 residues. Looked up from germline, CDR1 is SGDLS and CDR2 is YYNGEE. Most PBMC samples had around 0.5 ug input DNA in six replicates. Method: immunoSEQ multiplex PCR; TCRdb's copy keeps in-frame clones and lacks some. Here the sample spans approximately 72,000 clones, around 82% being singletons. These oral cavity squamous cell carcinomas were HPV-negative and locally advanced. Analysis of PBMCs was direct, with no culture step. Here the sequenced sample was PBMCs, taken before nivolumab (anti-PD-1) treatment. The clonotype comes from a person aged 35-79 years with oral cavity squamous cell carcinoma. The chain combines TRBV9 with TRBJ2-5; 12 bases line up with TRBD2. CDR3 in amino acids: CASSVSSGRGIETQYF. The CDR3 DNA is TGTGCCAGCAGCGTGTCTAGCGGGAGGGGGATAGAGACCCAGTACTTC.